The clone carrying this T cell receptor (beta chain) was counted ten times or more. What it binds is not known. TCRdb fed the 5' RACE reads into MiXCR, producing one record per CDR3 protein. This table holds a few hundred thousand distinct CDR3 sequences, roughly 8.7% found once. This record comes from a study of T cells after yellow fever vaccination. This CDR3 comprises 12 residues. V was pared by 4 bases and J by 2 bases, with 0 bases between. CDR1 and CDR2 (germline): SGHTA, FQGNSA. Study outcomes and limitations: FACS-sorted repertoires could harbor abundant contaminating bulk-population clonotypes.

This chain joins TRBV7-2 and TRBJ1-6, with D uncertain. The origin of this receptor is a man between 18 and 29 years old who received the YFV17D yellow fever vaccine. Sequencing used CD4+ T cells sorted from PBMCs, obtained 5 days after the yellow fever booster vaccination. CDR3 DNA: TGTGCCAGCAGCTCCTATAATTCACCCCTCCACTTT. Protein sequence: CASSSYNSPLHF.